This TCR beta chain was captured in a study of cytomegalovirus exposure and HLA in healthy donors. General observations from the study: As a later analysis revealed, the rate of TCR association differed by HLA locus, with DRB1 most and HLA-C fewest.

With 60 Vbeta and 13 Jbeta primers, the PCR was carried out. Sequenced by immunoSEQ multiplex PCR; TCRdb stores in-frame clones only, minus some. Found here are roughly 230,000 clones, approximately 81% of them singletons; the top ten hold 0.2% to 0.3%. CDR1 and CDR2 from the germline V gene are SGHRS and YFSETQ. This CDR3 contains 15 residues. V was clipped by 3 bases and J by 6 bases, with 19 bases between them. On this clone itself: The antigen remains unidentified.

This sequence originates from a girl aged 2 to 10 in good health and CMV-seronegative. V usage is TRBV5-1 and J usage is TRBJ2-7; TRBD2 might be the D (6 bases). The sample consisted of PBMCs. CDR3 in amino acids: CASSSGLRPPFEQYF. CDR3 DNA: TGCGCCAGCAGCTCGGGACTGCGACCTCCCTTCGAGCAGTACTTC.